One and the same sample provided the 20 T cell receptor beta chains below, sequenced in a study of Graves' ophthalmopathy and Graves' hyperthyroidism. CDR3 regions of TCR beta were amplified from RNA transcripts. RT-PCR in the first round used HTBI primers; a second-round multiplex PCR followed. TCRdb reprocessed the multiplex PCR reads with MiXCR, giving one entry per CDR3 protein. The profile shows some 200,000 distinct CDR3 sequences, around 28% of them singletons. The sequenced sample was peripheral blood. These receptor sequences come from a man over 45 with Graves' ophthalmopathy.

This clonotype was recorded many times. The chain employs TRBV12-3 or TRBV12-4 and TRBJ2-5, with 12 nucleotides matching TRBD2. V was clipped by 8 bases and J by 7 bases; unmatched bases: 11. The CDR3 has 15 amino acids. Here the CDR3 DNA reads TGTGCCAGCGGTCGGCTAGCGGGAGGGCCTGGGACCCAGTACTTC. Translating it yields CASGRLAGGPGTQYF.

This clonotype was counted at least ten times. The CDR3 DNA reads TGTGCCAGCAGCTTCCCGGGACCCACCTACGAGCAGTACTTC. Translated: CASSFPGPTYEQYF. This chain uses TRBV7-6 with TRBJ2-7; perhaps D is TRBD1 or TRBD2 (5 bases each). Trimming pared 3 bases from V and 2 bases from J, leaving 11 bases between. Germline V gene sequence: CDR1 SGHVS, CDR2 FNYEAQ. The length of the CDR3 is 14 residues.

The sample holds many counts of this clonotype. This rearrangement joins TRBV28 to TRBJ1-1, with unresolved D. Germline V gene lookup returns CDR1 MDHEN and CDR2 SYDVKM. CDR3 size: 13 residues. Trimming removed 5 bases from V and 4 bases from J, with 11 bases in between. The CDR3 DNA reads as TGTGCCAGCAGTCCCCTCCCCGCCACTGAAGCTTTCTTT. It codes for CASSPLPATEAFF.

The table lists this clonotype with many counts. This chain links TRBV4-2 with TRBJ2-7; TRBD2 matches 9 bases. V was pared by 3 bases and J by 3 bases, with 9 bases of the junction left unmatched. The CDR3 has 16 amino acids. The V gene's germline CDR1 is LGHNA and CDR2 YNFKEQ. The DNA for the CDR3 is TGTGCCAGCAGCCAGGACTTAGCGGGAGCCCTCTACGAGCAGTACTTC. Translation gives CASSQDLAGALYEQYF.

CDR3 DNA: TGTGCCAGCAGCCCTCCCCTAGGAGGTTACGAGCAGTACTTC. Protein: CASSPPLGGYEQYF. V is TRBV12-3 or TRBV12-4 and J is TRBJ2-7; possible D gene TRBD2, 5 bases. The CDR3 has 14 amino acids. V lost 6 bases and J lost 4, with 16 bases in between.

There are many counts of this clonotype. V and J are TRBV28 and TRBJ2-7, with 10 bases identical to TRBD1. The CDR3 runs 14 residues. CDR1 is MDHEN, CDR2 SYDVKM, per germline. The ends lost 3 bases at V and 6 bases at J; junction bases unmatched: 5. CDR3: CASSFLGQGTEQYF. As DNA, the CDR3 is TGTGCCAGCAGTTTCTTGGGACAGGGGACCGAGCAGTACTTC.

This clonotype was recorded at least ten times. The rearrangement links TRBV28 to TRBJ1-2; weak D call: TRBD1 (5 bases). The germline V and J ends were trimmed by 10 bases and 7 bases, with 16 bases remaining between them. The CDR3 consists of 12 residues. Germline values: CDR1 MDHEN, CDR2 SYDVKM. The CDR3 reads CATRLGGSGYTF. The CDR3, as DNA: TGTGCCACCCGTCTTGGGGGGTCTGGCTACACCTTC.

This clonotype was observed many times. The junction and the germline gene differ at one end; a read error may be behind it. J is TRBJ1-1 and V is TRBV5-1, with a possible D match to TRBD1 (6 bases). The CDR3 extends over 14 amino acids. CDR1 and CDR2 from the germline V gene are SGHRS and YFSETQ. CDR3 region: CASSLVGGNTEAFF. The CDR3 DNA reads TGTGCCAGCAGCTTAGTAGGGGGGAACACTGAAGCTTTCTTT.

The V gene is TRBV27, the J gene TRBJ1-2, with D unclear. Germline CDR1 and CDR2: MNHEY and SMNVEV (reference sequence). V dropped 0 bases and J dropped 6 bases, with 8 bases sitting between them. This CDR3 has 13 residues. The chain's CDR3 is CASSLSGSNGYTF. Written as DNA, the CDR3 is TGTGCCAGCAGTTTATCGGGGTCGAATGGCTACACCTTC.

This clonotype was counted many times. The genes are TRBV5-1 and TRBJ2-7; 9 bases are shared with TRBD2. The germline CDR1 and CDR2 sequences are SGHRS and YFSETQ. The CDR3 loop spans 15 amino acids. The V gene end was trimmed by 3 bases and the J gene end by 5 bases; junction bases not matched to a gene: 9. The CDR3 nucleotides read TGCGCCAGCAGCTCCTCCCAGCGGGAGGAGAACGAGCAGTACTTC. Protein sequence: CASSSSQREENEQYF. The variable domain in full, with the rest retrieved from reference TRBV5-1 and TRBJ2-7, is KAGVTQTPRYLIKTRGQQVTLSCSPISGHRSVSWYQQTPGQGLQFLFEYFSETQRNKGNFPGRFSGRQFSNSRSEMNVSTLELGDSALYLCASSSSQREENEQYFGPGTRLTVT.

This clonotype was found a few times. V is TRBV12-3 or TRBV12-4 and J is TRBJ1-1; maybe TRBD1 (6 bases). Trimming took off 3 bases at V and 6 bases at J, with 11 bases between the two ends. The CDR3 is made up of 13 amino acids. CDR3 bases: TGTGCCAGCAGTTTTGGGGGCTTCGCTGAAGCTTTCTTT. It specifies CASSFGGFAEAFF.

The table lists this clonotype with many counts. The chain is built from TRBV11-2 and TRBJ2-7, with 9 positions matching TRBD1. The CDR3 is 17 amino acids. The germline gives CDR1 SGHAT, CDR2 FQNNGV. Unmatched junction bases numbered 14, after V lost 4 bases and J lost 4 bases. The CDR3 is CASSSPSIPGQGYEQYF. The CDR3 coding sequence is TGTGCCAGCAGCTCCCCGAGCATTCCGGGACAGGGTTACGAGCAGTACTTC.

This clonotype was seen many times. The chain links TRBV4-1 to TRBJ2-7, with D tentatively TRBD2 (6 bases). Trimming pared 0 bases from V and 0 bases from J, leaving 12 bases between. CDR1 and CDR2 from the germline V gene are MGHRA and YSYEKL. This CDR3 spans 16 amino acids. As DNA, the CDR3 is TGCGCCAGCAGCCAAGACGGGGGTTCGGGCTCCTACGAGCAGTACTTC. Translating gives CASSQDGGSGSYEQYF.

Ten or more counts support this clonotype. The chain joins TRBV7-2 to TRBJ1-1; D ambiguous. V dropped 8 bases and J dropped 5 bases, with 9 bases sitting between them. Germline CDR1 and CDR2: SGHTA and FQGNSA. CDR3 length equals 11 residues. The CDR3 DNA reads TGTGCCAGCTCCCCCCAAACTGAAGCTTTCTTT. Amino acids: CASSPQTEAFF.

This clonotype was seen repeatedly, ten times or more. CDR3 sequence: CASSAGPVYGYTF. The CDR3 coding sequence is TGTGCCAGCAGTGCGGGGCCGGTCTATGGCTACACCTTC. V usage is TRBV25-1 and J usage is TRBJ1-2, with a possible D match to TRBD1 (5 bases). V lost 4 bases and J 4 bases, leaving 10 bases between the germline ends. In germline, CDR1 is MGHDK, CDR2 SYGVNS. The CDR3 loop spans 13 amino acids.

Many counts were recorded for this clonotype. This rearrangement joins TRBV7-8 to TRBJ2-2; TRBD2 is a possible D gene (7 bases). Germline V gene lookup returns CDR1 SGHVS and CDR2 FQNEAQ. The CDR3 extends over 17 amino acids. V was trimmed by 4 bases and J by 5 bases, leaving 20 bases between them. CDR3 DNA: TGTGCCAGCAGCTACCCCGCCGGGGGGCGCAGAACCGGGGAGCTGTTTTTT. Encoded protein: CASSYPAGGRRTGELFF. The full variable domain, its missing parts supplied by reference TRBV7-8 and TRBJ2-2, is GAGVSQSPRYKVAKRGQDVALRCDPISGHVSLFWYQQALGQGPEFLTYFQNEAQLDKSGLPSDRFFAERPEGSVSTLKIQRTQQEDSAVYLCASSYPAGGRRTGELFFGEGSRLTVL.

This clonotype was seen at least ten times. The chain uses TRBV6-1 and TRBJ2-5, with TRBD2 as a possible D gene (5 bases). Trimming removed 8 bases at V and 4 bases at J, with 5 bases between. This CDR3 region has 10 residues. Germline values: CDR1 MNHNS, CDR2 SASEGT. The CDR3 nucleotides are TGTGCCAGCGGAGGAGAGACCCAGTACTTC. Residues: CASGGETQYF.

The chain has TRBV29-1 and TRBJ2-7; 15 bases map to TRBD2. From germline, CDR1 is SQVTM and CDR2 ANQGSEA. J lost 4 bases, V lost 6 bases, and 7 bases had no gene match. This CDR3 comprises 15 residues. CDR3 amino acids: CSVAQGLAGGYEQYF. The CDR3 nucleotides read TGCAGCGTGGCCCAGGGACTAGCGGGGGGTTACGAGCAGTACTTC.

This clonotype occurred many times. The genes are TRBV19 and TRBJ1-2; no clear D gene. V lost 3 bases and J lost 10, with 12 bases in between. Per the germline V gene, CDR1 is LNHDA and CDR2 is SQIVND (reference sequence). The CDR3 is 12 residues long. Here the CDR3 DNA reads TGTGCCAGTAGTATGGATCGAGGGTTCTACACCTTC. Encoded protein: CASSMDRGFYTF.

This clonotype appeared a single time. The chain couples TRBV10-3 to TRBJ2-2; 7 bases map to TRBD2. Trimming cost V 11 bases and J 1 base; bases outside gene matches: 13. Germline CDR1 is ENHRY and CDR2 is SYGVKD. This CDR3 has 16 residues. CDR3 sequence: CAGTAGLIGNTGELFF. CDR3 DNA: TGTGCCGGTACAGCGGGACTGATTGGGAACACCGGGGAGCTGTTTTTT.